This is a list of T cell receptor beta chains from one sample in a study of cytomegalovirus exposure and HLA in healthy donors. Here immunoSEQ multiplex PCR was the method, and the copy in TCRdb shows in-frame clones only, minus some. Altogether 250,000 to 300,000 clones are present, approximately 84% being singletons, with the ten largest covering 1.5% to 2%. Sequencing input: PBMCs. These receptors came from a woman between 35 and 50 years old in good health and CMV-seropositive. The CDR3 runs from the conserved cysteine through the conserved F or W. D genes are given only for firm matches. Clone size is given for some rows only: seen once, a few or many times, or a class if the clone is expanded.

J gene: TRBJ1-6; clone size: once; V gene: TRBV10-3; D gene: TRBD1; CDR3 protein: CAISPSGTESSPLHF; CDR3 DNA: TGTGCCATCAGTCCCTCCGGGACAGAGAGTTCACCCCTCCACTTT
J gene: TRBJ2-7; clone size: -; V gene: TRBV15; D gene: TRBD1; CDR3 protein: CATSRDLGQGVEQYF; CDR3 DNA: TGTGCCACCAGCAGAGATCTAGGACAGGGCGTCGAGCAGTACTTC
J gene: TRBJ1-5; clone size: -; V gene: TRBV5-4; D gene: -; CDR3 protein: CATHPGGSSSQPQHF; CDR3 DNA: TGTGCCACCCACCCGGGGGGGAGCAGTAGTCAGCCCCAGCATTTT
J gene: TRBJ2-3; clone size: -; V gene: TRBV5-4; D gene: -; CDR3 protein: CASSLSSGPTDTQYF; CDR3 DNA: TGTGCCAGCAGCTTGAGTTCAGGGCCCACAGATACGCAGTATTTT
J gene: TRBJ2-2; clone size: -; V gene: TRBV11-3; D gene: -; CDR3 protein: CASSNRMNTGELFF; CDR3 DNA: TGTGCCAGCAGCAACAGGATGAACACCGGGGAGCTGTTTTTT
J gene: TRBJ2-7; clone size: -; V gene: TRBV7-2; D gene: TRBD1; CDR3 protein: CASSRTGTAYEQYF; CDR3 DNA: TGTGCCAGCAGCCGGACCGGGACAGCCTACGAGCAGTACTTC
J gene: TRBJ2-2; clone size: -; V gene: TRBV7-3; D gene: -; CDR3 protein: CASSGTQVAGELFF; CDR3 DNA: TGTGCCAGCAGCGGAACACAGGTGGCCGGGGAGCTGTTTTTT
J gene: TRBJ2-3; clone size: -; V gene: TRBV7-8; D gene: -; CDR3 protein: CASSLLALSYTDTQYF; CDR3 DNA: TGTGCCAGCAGCTTACTTGCCTTGAGCTACACAGATACGCAGTATTTT
J gene: TRBJ2-3; clone size: -; V gene: TRBV28; D gene: -; CDR3 protein: CASSPIRGSMSTDTQYF; CDR3 DNA: TGTGCCAGCAGTCCCATCCGGGGGTCCATGAGCACAGATACGCAGTATTTT
J gene: TRBJ2-1; clone size: -; V gene: TRBV14; D gene: -; CDR3 protein: CASSQGIGGTQNNEQFF; CDR3 DNA: TGTGCCAGCAGCCAAGGAATAGGAGGGACTCAGAACAATGAGCAGTTCTTC
J gene: TRBJ2-7; clone size: -; V gene: TRBV29-1; D gene: TRBD1; CDR3 protein: CSVDDRETYEQYF; CDR3 DNA: TGCAGCGTTGACGACAGGGAAACCTACGAGCAGTACTTC
J gene: TRBJ2-7; clone size: -; V gene: TRBV18; D gene: -; CDR3 protein: CASSDTHPYEQYF; CDR3 DNA: TGTGCCAGCTCCGATACACACCCCTACGAGCAGTACTTC
J gene: TRBJ2-7; clone size: -; V gene: TRBV18; D gene: -; CDR3 protein: CASSPLDKTYEQYF; CDR3 DNA: TGTGCCAGCTCACCATTAGACAAAACCTACGAGCAGTACTTC
J gene: TRBJ2-5; clone size: few; V gene: TRBV4-2; D gene: -; CDR3 protein: CASSQANRQETQYF; CDR3 DNA: TGTGCCAGCAGCCAGGCGAACAGGCAAGAGACCCAGTACTTC
J gene: TRBJ1-5; clone size: -; V gene: TRBV30; D gene: -; CDR3 protein: CAWGTDSNQPQHF; CDR3 DNA: TGTGCCTGGGGCACAGATAGCAATCAGCCCCAGCATTTT
J gene: TRBJ1-2; clone size: -; V gene: TRBV27; D gene: -; CDR3 protein: CASSLRGFGSYGYTF; CDR3 DNA: TGTGCCAGCAGTTTAAGAGGGTTTGGCAGCTATGGCTACACCTTC
J gene: TRBJ1-5; clone size: -; V gene: TRBV28; D gene: -; CDR3 protein: CASHSGSVGNQPQHF; CDR3 DNA: TGTGCCAGCCACAGCGGCAGCGTAGGCAATCAGCCCCAGCATTTT
J gene: TRBJ1-1; clone size: -; V gene: TRBV6-1; D gene: -; CDR3 protein: CASRVQGREKAFF; CDR3 DNA: TGTGCCAGCAGGGTACAGGGTAGGGAGAAAGCTTTCTTT
J gene: TRBJ1-1; clone size: -; V gene: TRBV18; D gene: -; CDR3 protein: CASSQGQGLNTEAFF; CDR3 DNA: TGTGCCAGCTCACAAGGGCAGGGGCTCAACACTGAAGCTTTCTTT
J gene: TRBJ2-7; clone size: -; V gene: TRBV7-9; D gene: -; CDR3 protein: CSSSPAGYEQYF; CDR3 DNA: TGTTCCAGCAGCCCCGCGGGGTACGAGCAGTACTTC
J gene: TRBJ1-5; clone size: -; V gene: TRBV5-1; D gene: -; CDR3 protein: CASSLDRRDSNQPQHF; CDR3 DNA: TGCGCCAGCAGCTTGGACAGGCGGGATAGCAATCAGCCCCAGCATTTT
J gene: TRBJ1-1; clone size: -; V gene: TRBV18; D gene: -; CDR3 protein: CASSPQEDTEAFF; CDR3 DNA: TGTGCCAGCTCACCACAGGAGGACACTGAAGCTTTCTTT
J gene: TRBJ2-7; clone size: once; V gene: TRBV27; D gene: TRBD1; CDR3 protein: CASSLDRGNEQYF; CDR3 DNA: TGTGCCAGCAGTCTAGACAGGGGCAACGAGCAGTACTTC
J gene: TRBJ2-5; clone size: few; V gene: TRBV7-7; D gene: -; CDR3 protein: CASSLTQGGTQYF; CDR3 DNA: TGTGCCAGCAGCTTGACACAGGGTGGGACCCAGTACTTC
J gene: TRBJ2-2; clone size: -; V gene: TRBV7-2; D gene: -; CDR3 protein: CASSLAAASNTGELFF; CDR3 DNA: TGTGCCAGCAGCTTAGCTGCGGCGTCAAACACCGGGGAGCTGTTTTTT
J gene: TRBJ1-1; clone size: -; V gene: TRBV27; D gene: -; CDR3 protein: CASSLAGDTEAFF; CDR3 DNA: TGTGCCAGCAGTTTGGCGGGGGACACTGAAGCTTTCTTT
J gene: TRBJ1-2; clone size: -; V gene: TRBV2; D gene: -; CDR3 protein: CASQRPGQIYGYTF; CDR3 DNA: TGTGCCAGCCAACGCCCCGGACAGATCTATGGCTACACCTTC
J gene: TRBJ1-1; clone size: -; V gene: TRBV5-4; D gene: TRBD1; CDR3 protein: CASSVGDRGTEAFF; CDR3 DNA: TGTGCCAGCAGCGTAGGGGACAGGGGAACTGAAGCTTTCTTT
J gene: TRBJ2-3; clone size: -; V gene: TRBV11-3; D gene: TRBD1; CDR3 protein: CASSLRQGGGTDTQYF; CDR3 DNA: TGTGCCAGCAGCTTAAGACAGGGTGGGGGCACAGATACGCAGTATTTT
J gene: TRBJ1-3; clone size: few; V gene: TRBV6-1; D gene: -; CDR3 protein: CASSEALQAVSGNTIYF; CDR3 DNA: TGTGCCAGCAGTGAAGCGCTTCAGGCCGTCTCTGGAAACACCATATATTTT
J gene: TRBJ2-1; clone size: -; V gene: TRBV5-1; D gene: TRBD2; CDR3 protein: CASSLGPSGSSGEQFF; CDR3 DNA: TGCGCCAGCAGCTTGGGGCCTAGCGGGAGTTCGGGGGAGCAGTTCTTC
J gene: TRBJ2-2; clone size: -; V gene: TRBV7-8; D gene: -; CDR3 protein: CAMGAGELFF; CDR3 DNA: TGTGCCATGGGCGCCGGGGAGCTGTTTTTT
J gene: TRBJ1-3; clone size: -; V gene: TRBV5-1; D gene: -; CDR3 protein: CASSLQSSGNTIYF; CDR3 DNA: TGCGCCAGCAGCTTACAGAGCTCTGGAAACACCATATATTTT
J gene: TRBJ2-5; clone size: -; V gene: TRBV7-9; D gene: TRBD2; CDR3 protein: CASNKGGDLLKTQYF; CDR3 DNA: TGTGCCAGCAACAAGGGAGGGGATCTCCTTAAGACCCAGTACTTC
J gene: TRBJ2-3; clone size: -; V gene: TRBV7-9; D gene: TRBD2; CDR3 protein: CASSASSGTDTQYF; CDR3 DNA: TGTGCCAGCAGCGCCTCTAGCGGGACGGATACGCAGTATTTT
J gene: TRBJ1-5; clone size: -; V gene: TRBV28; D gene: -; CDR3 protein: CASSFNRAQPQHF; CDR3 DNA: TGTGCCAGCAGTTTCAACAGGGCCCAGCCCCAGCATTTT
J gene: TRBJ2-1; clone size: -; V gene: TRBV6-1; D gene: -; CDR3 protein: CASSAYWTLIDNEQFF; CDR3 DNA: TGTGCCAGCAGTGCTTACTGGACACTGATCGACAATGAGCAGTTCTTC
J gene: TRBJ2-3; clone size: -; V gene: TRBV4-2; D gene: -; CDR3 protein: CASSQERVGATDSTLGADTQYF; CDR3 DNA: TGTGCCAGCAGCCAAGAAAGGGTAGGGGCAACTGACTCCACCCTAGGCGCAGATACGCAGTATTTT
J gene: TRBJ1-1; clone size: -; V gene: TRBV2; D gene: -; CDR3 protein: CASRTDPITEAFF; CDR3 DNA: TGTGCCAGCAGGACAGACCCAATTACTGAAGCTTTCTTT
J gene: TRBJ2-4; clone size: -; V gene: TRBV29-1; D gene: TRBD2; CDR3 protein: CSVERLAGLAKNIQYF; CDR3 DNA: TGCAGCGTTGAAAGGCTAGCGGGGCTAGCCAAAAACATTCAGTACTTC
J gene: TRBJ2-7; clone size: few; V gene: TRBV4-1; D gene: -; CDR3 protein: CASSQEQGTNYEQYF; CDR3 DNA: TGCGCCAGCAGCCAAGAGCAGGGGACCAACTACGAGCAGTACTTC
J gene: TRBJ2-1; clone size: -; V gene: TRBV9; D gene: TRBD1; CDR3 protein: CASSANTGGAPMAYNEQFF; CDR3 DNA: TGTGCCAGCAGCGCCAATACAGGGGGCGCCCCAATGGCCTACAATGAGCAGTTCTTC
J gene: TRBJ1-1; clone size: -; V gene: TRBV7-9; D gene: -; CDR3 protein: CASSLARLNTEAFF; CDR3 DNA: TGTGCCAGCAGCTTAGCCAGGCTGAACACTGAAGCTTTCTTT
J gene: TRBJ2-7; clone size: few; V gene: TRBV7-2; D gene: TRBD2; CDR3 protein: CASSRLAGVAYEQYF; CDR3 DNA: TGTGCCAGCAGCCGACTAGCGGGAGTGGCCTACGAGCAGTACTTC
J gene: TRBJ2-5; clone size: few; V gene: TRBV4-1; D gene: TRBD2; CDR3 protein: CASSQGTGGWETQYF; CDR3 DNA: TGCGCCAGCAGCCAAGGGACGGGAGGCTGGGAGACCCAGTACTTC